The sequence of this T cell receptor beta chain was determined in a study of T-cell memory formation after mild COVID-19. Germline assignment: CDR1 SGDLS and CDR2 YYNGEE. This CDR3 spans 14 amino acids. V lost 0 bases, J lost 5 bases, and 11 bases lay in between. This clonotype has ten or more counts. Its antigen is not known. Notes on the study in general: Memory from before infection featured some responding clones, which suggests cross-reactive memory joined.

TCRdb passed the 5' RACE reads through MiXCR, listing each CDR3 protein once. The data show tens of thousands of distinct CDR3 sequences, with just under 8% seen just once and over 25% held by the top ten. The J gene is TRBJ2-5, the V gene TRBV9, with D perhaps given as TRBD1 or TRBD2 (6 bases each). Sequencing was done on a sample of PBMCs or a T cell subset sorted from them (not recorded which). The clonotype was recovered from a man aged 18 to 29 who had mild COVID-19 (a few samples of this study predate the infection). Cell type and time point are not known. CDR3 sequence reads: CASSVGGAYETQYF. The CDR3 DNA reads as TGTGCCAGCAGCGTAGGGGGGGCTTACGAGACCCAGTACTTC.